This T cell receptor beta chain was sequenced in a study of blood T cell repertoires in COVID-19. Study-level background: Sites across the United States, Italy and Spain contributed samples from acute and convalescent COVID-19.

The CDR3 sequence is 13 residues long. The V gene's germline CDR1 is GTSNPN and CDR2 SVGIG (reference sequence). Trimming pared 0 bases from V and 10 bases from J, leaving 13 bases between. Sequencing was performed with immunoSEQ multiplex PCR; in TCRdb, only in-frame clones are kept and a portion is missing. The repertoire holds some 130,000 clones, with roughly 83% as singletons. This clone was observed once. The sample comprised peripheral blood. The chain is built from TRBV30 and TRBJ1-3, with D perhaps matching TRBD1 (6 bases). The clonotype originates from a man in his 60s with acute or convalescent COVID-19. CDR3 residues: CAWSVQGLETIYF. CDR3 in DNA: TGTGCCTGGAGTGTACAGGGACTAGAGACCATATATTTT.